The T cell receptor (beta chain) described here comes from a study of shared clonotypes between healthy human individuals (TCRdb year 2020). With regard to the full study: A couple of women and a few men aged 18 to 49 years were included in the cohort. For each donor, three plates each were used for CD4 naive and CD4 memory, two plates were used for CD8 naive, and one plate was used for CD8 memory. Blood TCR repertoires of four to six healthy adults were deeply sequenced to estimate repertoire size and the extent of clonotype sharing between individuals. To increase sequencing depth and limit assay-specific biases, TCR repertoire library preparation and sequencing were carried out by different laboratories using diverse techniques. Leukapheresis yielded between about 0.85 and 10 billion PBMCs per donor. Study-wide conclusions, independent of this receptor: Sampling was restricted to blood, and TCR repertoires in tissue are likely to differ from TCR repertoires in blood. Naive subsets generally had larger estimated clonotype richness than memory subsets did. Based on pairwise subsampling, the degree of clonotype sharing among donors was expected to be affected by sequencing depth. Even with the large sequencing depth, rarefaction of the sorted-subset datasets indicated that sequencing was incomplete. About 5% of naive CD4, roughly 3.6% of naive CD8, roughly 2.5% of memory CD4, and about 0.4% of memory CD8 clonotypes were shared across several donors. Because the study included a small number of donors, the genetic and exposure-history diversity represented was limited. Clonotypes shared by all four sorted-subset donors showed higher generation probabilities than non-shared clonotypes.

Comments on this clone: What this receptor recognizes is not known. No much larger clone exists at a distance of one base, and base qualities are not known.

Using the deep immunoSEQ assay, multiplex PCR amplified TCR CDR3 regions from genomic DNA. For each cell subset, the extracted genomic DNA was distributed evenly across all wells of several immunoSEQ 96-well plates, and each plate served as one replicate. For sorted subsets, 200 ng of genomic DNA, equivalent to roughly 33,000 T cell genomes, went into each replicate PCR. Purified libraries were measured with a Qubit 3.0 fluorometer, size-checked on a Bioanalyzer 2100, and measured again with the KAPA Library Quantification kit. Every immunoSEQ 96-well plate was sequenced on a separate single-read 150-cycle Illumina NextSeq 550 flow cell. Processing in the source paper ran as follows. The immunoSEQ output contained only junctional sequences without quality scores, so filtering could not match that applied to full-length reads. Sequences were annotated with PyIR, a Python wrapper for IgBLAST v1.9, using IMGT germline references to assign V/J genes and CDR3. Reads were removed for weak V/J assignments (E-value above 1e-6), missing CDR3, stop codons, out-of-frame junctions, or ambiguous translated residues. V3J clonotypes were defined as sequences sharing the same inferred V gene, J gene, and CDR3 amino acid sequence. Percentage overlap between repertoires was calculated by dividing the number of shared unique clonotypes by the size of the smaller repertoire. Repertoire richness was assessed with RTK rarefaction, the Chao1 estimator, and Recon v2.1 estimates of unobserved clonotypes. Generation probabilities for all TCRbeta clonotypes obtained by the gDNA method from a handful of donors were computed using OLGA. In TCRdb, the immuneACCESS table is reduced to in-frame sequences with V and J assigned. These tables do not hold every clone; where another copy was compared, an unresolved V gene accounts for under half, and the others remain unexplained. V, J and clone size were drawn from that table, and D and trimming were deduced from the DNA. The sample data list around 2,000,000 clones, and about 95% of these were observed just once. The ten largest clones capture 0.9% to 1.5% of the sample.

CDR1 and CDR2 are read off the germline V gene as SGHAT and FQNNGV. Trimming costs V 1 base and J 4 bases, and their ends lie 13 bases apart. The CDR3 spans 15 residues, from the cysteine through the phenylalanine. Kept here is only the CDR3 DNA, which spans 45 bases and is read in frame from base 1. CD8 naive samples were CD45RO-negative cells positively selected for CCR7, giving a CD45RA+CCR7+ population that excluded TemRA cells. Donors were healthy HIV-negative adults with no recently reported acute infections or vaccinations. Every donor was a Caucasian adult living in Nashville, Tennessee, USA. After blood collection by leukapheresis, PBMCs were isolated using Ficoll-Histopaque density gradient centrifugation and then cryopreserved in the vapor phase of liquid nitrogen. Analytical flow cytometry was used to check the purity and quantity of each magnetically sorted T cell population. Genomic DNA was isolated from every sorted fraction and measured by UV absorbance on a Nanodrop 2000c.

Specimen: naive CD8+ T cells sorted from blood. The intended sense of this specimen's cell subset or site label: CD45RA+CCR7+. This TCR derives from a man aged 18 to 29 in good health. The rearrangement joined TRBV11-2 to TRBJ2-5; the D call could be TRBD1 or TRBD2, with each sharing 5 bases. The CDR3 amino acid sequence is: CASSLGDGAGETQYF. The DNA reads TGTGCCAGCAGCTTAGGGGACGGGGCTGGAGAGACCCAGTACTTC. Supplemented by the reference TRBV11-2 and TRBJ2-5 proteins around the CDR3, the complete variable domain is EAGVAQSPRYKIIEKRQSVAFWCNPISGHATLYWYQQILGQGPKLLIQFQNNGVVDDSQLPKDRFSAERLKGVDSTLKIQPAKLEDSAVYLCASSLGDGAGETQYFGPGTRLLVL.